Sequencing of this TCR beta chain was carried out in a study of metastatic and nonmetastatic thyroid tumors. Study-wide context: The study looked at repertoires side by side in blood and in tumor or nodule tissue from malignant and benign thyroid patients. Whole-study results and caveats: Benign nodules were reported to have significantly lower TCR beta diversity than malignant thyroid tumors, in blood and tumor.

All patients were treatment-naive before thyroid surgery. Under the authors' procedure: A classifier of distant metastasis in papillary thyroid cancer was built from CDR3 differences (across clinicopathological groups). TCRdb re-analyzed the PCR reads using MiXCR. The V and J calls, along with clone size, are taken from TCRdb and not from the paper's own processing. Among 25,000 to 40,000 clones listed, roughly a fifth were seen once. V was cut by 5 bases and J by 10 bases, with 20 bases left in between. The CDR3 covers 14 residues. Germline V gene lookup returns CDR1 LNHNV and CDR2 YYDKDF (reference sequence). This clone was counted only a few times. As yet, its antigen is unknown.

This TCR was sampled from a female donor with papillary thyroid cancer or a benign thyroid nodule (not recorded which). Some clones in this sample may be carry-over from other donors' samples. J is TRBJ1-1 and V is TRBV15; D is ambiguous. The sequencing input was blood. The CDR3 loop is CATSPTRGPSPAFF. CDR3 bases: TGTGCCACCAGCCCCACGCGGGGTCCAAGTCCAGCTTTCTTT.